This T cell receptor beta chain was recorded in a study of control samples from healthy donors and cancer patients (dated by TCRdb to 2020 to 2022). The CDR3 covers 18 residues, taking in both the cysteine and the phenylalanine. Only CDR3 DNA is held: 54 bases, read in frame from base 1. V drops 2 bases and J drops 3 bases, leaving 21 bases in between. CDR1 SGHDT and CDR2 YYEEEE are derived from the germline V gene. Of note for this clone: Its antigen is not yet known. No much larger clone is present one base from it, and per-base qualities are unavailable.

Library prep was done by the immunoSEQ multiplex PCR assay. This immuneACCESS table, as held by TCRdb, lists in-frame sequences with V and J called but not all clones. Of the missing ones, under half trace to an unresolved V gene in checked studies; the others have no known cause. The sample profile shows 80,000 or so clones; 90% to 95% of them were found once. The ten largest clones take up approximately 16% of the sample. The clonotype originates from a man aged 45-65 years in good health. The chain couples TRBV5-6 to TRBJ1-5; TRBD1 is possibly the D segment (5 matching bases). Sequenced input: blood. The CDR3 protein is CASSLGSLGRRYNQPQHF. The sequenced DNA is TGTGCCAGCAGCTTAGGGAGCCTGGGACGGAGATACAATCAGCCCCAGCATTTT.